This TCR beta chain was sequenced for a study of T cell changes during pregnancy in multiple sclerosis. Some clones are missing from TCRdb's copy, which holds only in-frame ones; the method was immunoSEQ multiplex PCR. The sample holds about 77,000 clones, approximately 89% seen once. This CDR3 has 15 residues. Germline trimming cut 4 bases from V and 1 base from J; bases unmatched to any gene: 6. The germline CDR1 and CDR2 sequences are SGHRS and YFSETQ. Specimen: peripheral blood, collected before pregnancy. The receptor was derived from a female donor with multiple sclerosis, enrolled in a pregnancy study. This sequence joins TRBV5-1 and TRBJ2-3, with TRBD2 matching 7 bases. Here the CDR3 DNA reads TGCGCCAGCAGCCCTTGGGCGGGGGGCACAGATACGCAGTATTTT. It yields the protein CASSPWAGGTDTQYF.